This entry describes one T cell receptor beta chain. The germline gives CDR1 SNHLY, CDR2 FYNNEI. V lost 5 bases to trimming and J lost 2 bases, with 10 bases between them. The CDR3 spans 15 residues. This record belongs to a study of PD-L1 blockade in urothelial cancer. Across the study: Prior chemotherapy ranged from 0 to 3 regimens per patient.

Libraries were prepared by immunoSEQ multiplex PCR; TCRdb keeps only in-frame clonotypes and omits some of them. The table includes tens of thousands of clones, more than 90% detected once. The sample consisted of PBMCs, taken around atezolizumab (anti-PD-L1) treatment. This TCR came from a man aged 55-75 years with urothelial cancer. This sequence joins TRBV2 and TRBJ2-6; possibly TRBD1 for D (5 bases). The CDR3 is CASSISRAGANVLTF. The CDR3 DNA reads TGTGCCAGCAGTATAAGCAGGGCTGGGGCCAACGTCCTGACTTTC.